This T cell receptor (beta chain) was captured in a study of blood T cell repertoires in COVID-19. Study-wide background: Whether acute or convalescent, the COVID-19 samples came from the United States, Italy and Spain. The analysed material was cDNA or gDNA that came from T cells, B-cell-depleted T cells, or PBMCs.

Source study methods: The authors estimated nucleated cell counts from reference gene primer amplification. Measured with immunoSEQ multiplex PCR; TCRdb has only the in-frame clones, and not every one. V, J and clone size were drawn from that table, and D and trimming were deduced from the DNA. The table includes about 240,000 clones, roughly 85% detected once. The sample consisted of peripheral blood. This receptor was obtained from a woman younger than 35 with acute or convalescent COVID-19.

The CDR3 region has the DNA TGTGCCAGCAGTTACACTGACAGGCTCAACACTGAAGCTTTCTTT. Translating gives CASSYTDRLNTEAFF. The V and J genes are TRBV6-5 and TRBJ1-1; perhaps TRBD1 as D (6 bases). V was cut by 2 bases and J by 2 bases, with 12 bases left in between. This CDR3 is built from 15 residues. Germline loops: CDR1 MNHEY, CDR2 SVGAGI.